A single sample is the source of the 3 T cell receptor beta chains below, sequenced in a study of blood T cell repertoires in COVID-19. The protocol was immunoSEQ multiplex PCR, while the TCRdb copy is restricted to in-frame clones and leaves out a portion. The table shows about 140,000 clones, with 60% to 80% occurring only once. The sequenced sample consisted of peripheral blood. Receptors originate from a woman aged 45-65 years with active or convalescent COVID-19.

The chain is built from TRBV19 and TRBJ2-7, with D possibly TRBD2 on 6 matching bases. Per germline, CDR1 LNHDA and CDR2 SQIVND (reference sequence). V lost 1 base to trimming and J lost 3 bases, with 16 bases between them. The CDR3 spans 16 residues. This chain's CDR3 is CASSIGGPGTFYEQYF. In DNA, the CDR3 is TGTGCCAGTAGTATAGGAGGTCCGGGGACTTTCTACGAGCAGTACTTC.

The chain is built from TRBV29-1 and TRBJ2-5; 8 bases fit TRBD1. The CDR3 covers 14 residues. Germline V lookup: CDR1 SQVTM, CDR2 ANQGSEA. CDR3 region: CSTQWDRYQETQYF. CDR3 DNA sequence: TGCAGTACCCAGTGGGACAGGTACCAAGAGACCCAGTACTTC.

The J gene is TRBJ1-2, the V gene TRBV19, with 9 nucleotides matching TRBD1. Germline V CDR1 and CDR2: LNHDA, SQIVND (reference sequence). The CDR3 covers 15 residues. J lost 8 bases, V lost 4 bases, and 11 bases had no gene match. CDR3 amino acids: CASSSSRDRERGYTF. In DNA form, the CDR3 reads TGTGCCAGTAGTAGTTCTCGGGACAGGGAAAGAGGCTACACCTTC. The whole variable domain, filled in from reference TRBV19 and TRBJ1-2, reads DGGITQSPKYLFRKEGQNVTLSCEQNLNHDAMYWYRQDPGQGLRLIYYSQIVNDFQKGDIAEGYSVSREKKESFPLTVTSAQKNPTAFYLCASSSSRDRERGYTFGSGTRLTVV.